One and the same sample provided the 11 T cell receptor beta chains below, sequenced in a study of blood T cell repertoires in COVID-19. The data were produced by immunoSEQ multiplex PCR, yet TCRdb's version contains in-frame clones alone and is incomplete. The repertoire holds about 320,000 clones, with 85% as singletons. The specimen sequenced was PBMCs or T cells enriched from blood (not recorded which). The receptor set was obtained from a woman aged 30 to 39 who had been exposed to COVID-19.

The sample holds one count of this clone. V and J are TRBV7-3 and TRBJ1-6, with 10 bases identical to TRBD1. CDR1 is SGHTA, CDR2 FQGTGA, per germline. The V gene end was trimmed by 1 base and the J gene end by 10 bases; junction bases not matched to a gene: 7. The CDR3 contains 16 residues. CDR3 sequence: CASSLSLGTGASPLHF. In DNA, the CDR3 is TGTGCCAGCAGCTTAAGTTTGGGGACAGGGGCATCACCCCTCCACTTT.

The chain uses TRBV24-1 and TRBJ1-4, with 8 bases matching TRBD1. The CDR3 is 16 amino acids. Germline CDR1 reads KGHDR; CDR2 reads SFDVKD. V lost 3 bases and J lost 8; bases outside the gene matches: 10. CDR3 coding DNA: TGTGCCACCAGTGATAGCACCGAGACAGGGGAGGAAAAACTGTTTTTT. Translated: CATSDSTETGEEKLFF.

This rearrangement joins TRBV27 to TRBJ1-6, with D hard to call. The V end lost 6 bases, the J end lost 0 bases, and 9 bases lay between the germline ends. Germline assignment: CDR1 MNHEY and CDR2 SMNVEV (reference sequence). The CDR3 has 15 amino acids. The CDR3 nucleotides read TGTGCCAGCAGCCTAAAGAGCTCCTATAATTCACCCCTCCACTTT. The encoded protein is CASSLKSSYNSPLHF.

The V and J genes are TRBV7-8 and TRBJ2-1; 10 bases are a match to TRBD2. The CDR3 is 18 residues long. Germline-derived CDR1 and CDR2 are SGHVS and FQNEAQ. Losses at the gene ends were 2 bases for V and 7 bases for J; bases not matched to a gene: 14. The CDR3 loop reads CASSLRGALAGSWNEQFF. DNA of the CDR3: TGTGCCAGCAGCTTAAGAGGAGCACTAGCGGGGTCTTGGAATGAGCAGTTCTTC.

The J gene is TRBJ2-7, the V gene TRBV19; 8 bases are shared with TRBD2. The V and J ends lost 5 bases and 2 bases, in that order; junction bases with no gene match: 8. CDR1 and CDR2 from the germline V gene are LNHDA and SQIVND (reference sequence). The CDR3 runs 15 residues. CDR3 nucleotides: TGTGCCAGTAGTTCCAGCGGGGGCCCTCCCTACGAGCAGTACTTC. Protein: CASSSSGGPPYEQYF.

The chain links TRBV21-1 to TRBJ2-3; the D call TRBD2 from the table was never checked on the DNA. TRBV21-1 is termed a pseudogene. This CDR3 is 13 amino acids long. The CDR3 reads CARTRGSTDTQYF. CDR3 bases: TGTGCCAGAACCCGGGGTAGCACAGATACGCAGTATTTT.

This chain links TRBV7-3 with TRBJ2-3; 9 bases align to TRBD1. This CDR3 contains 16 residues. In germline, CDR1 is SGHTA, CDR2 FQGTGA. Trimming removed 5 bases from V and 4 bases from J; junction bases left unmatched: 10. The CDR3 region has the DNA TGTGCCAGCAGCCCCCTGGGACAGGGAAATTCAGATACGCAGTATTTT. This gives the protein CASSPLGQGNSDTQYF.

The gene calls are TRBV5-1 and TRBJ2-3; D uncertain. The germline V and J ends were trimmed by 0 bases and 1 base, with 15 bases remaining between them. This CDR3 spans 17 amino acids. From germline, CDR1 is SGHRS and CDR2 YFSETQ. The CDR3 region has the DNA TGCGCCAGCAGCTTGGCCGGGTCCATAGCTGGCACAGATACGCAGTATTTT. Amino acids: CASSLAGSIAGTDTQYF.

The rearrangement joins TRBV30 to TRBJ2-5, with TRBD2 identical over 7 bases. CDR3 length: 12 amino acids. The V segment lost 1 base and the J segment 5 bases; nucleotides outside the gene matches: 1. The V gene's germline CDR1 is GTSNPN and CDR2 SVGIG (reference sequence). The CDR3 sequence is CAWSGSGETQYF. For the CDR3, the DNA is TGTGCCTGGAGTGGTAGCGGGGAGACCCAGTACTTC.

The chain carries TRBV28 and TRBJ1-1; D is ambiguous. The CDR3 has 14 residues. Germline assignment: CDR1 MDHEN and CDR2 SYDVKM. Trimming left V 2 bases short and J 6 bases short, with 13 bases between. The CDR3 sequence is CASSLRPWEAEAFF. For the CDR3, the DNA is TGTGCCAGCAGTTTAAGACCCTGGGAGGCTGAAGCTTTCTTT.

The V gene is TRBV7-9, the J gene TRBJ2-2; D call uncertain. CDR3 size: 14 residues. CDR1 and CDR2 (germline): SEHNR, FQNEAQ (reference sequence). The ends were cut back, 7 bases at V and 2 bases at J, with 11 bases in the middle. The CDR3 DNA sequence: TGTGCCAGCATTGTTCACAGAAACACCGGGGAGCTGTTTTTT. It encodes CASIVHRNTGELFF. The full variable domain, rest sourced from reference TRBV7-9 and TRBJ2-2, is DTGVSQNPRHKITKRGQNVTFRCDPISEHNRLYWYRQTLGQGPEFLTYFQNEAQLEKSRLLSDRFSAERPKGSFSTLEIQRTEQGDSAMYLCASIVHRNTGELFFGEGSRLTVL.